The clone carrying this T cell receptor beta chain was seen many times. Its antigen is undetermined. This sample's time point: sample taken at primary tumor resection. Unsorted samples of tumor, nontumor lung or frozen PBMC had their whole RNA sequenced. This entry is derived from a study of spatial heterogeneity in lung cancer. Study background: Matched bulk RNA-seq provided a T cell module score, and TCR transcript counts in tumor regions correlated strongly with it. Raw sequencing reads included, on average, more than 9.5 appearances of each unique TCR and UMI combination.

The presence of a unique molecular identifier marked each TCR cDNA molecule. TCRdb re-called the 5' RACE reads through MiXCR, storing one row per CDR3 protein. In the table there are 7,500 to 8,000 distinct CDR3 sequences, around 6.7% of which are singletons. V gave up 0 bases and J gave up 7 bases, with 13 bases separating them. Germline V CDR1 and CDR2: SGHVS, FQNEAQ. This CDR3 contains 15 residues. Points from the study as a whole: Higher tumor mutation counts went along with higher counts of expanded intratumoral alpha and beta TCRs.

The chain couples TRBV7-8 to TRBJ1-5; maybe TRBD1 (5 bases). Sequencing was performed on lung tumor tissue, taken at surgery. This TCR derives from a female donor with early-stage non-small cell lung cancer. Written as DNA, the CDR3 is TGTGCCAGCAGCTTAGCGGGCGGGGCCGGGCAGCCCCAGCATTTT. Protein: CASSLAGGAGQPQHF.